The clone carrying this T cell receptor beta chain turned up a few times. A much more abundant neighbour one base away suggests this may be a read error. This CDR3 fails to terminate in the conserved phenylalanine or tryptophan, so it likely reflects a read error. The template was RNA from unsorted bulk tissue. More than 3 cm separated this lung sample from the edge of the tumor. TCRbeta libraries were built with three rounds of nested PCR, modified from ARM-PCR. TCRdb fed the multiplex PCR reads into MiXCR, producing one record per CDR3 protein. The sample records roughly 44,000 distinct CDR3 sequences, roughly 60% being singletons. The CDR3 runs 14 residues. V gave up 7 bases and J gave up 4 bases, with 14 bases separating them. Per the germline V gene, CDR1 is MNHEY and CDR2 is SVGAGI. The entry originates in a study of tumor and adjacent non-tumor tissue in lung cancer. The wider study: Samples averaged roughly 4.3 million productive TCRbeta reads each.

What was sequenced was distant non-tumor lung tissue. The TCR was taken from a woman in her thirties or forties with non-small cell lung cancer. This chain joins TRBV6-5 and TRBJ1-5; tentatively, D is TRBD1 (5 bases). The DNA for the CDR3 is TGTGCCAGCACCCCCGGGGGATTTAATCAGCCCCAGCATTCT. As protein: CASTPGGFNQPQHS.